Below, 6 T cell receptor beta chains from the same sample are listed, as sequenced in a study of shared clonotypes between healthy human individuals. TCRdb's copy holds only in-frame clones and misses some; the assay was immunoSEQ multiplex PCR. The sample lists 2 million to 2.5 million clones, roughly 93% occurring once. The sample taken for sequencing was naive CD4+ T cells from PBMCs. The subset was: CD45RA+ positively selected. Every receptor here comes from a man aged 18 to 29 in good health. Some clones in this sample may be carry-over from other donors' samples.

This clone was detected only a few times. The CDR3 here is CASSLVPADRGSYEQYF. CDR3 bases: TGCGCCAGCAGCTTGGTCCCAGCGGACAGGGGTTCCTACGAGCAGTACTTC. The chain recombines TRBV5-1 with TRBJ2-7; 9 nucleotides line up with TRBD1. Germline V gene lookup returns CDR1 SGHRS and CDR2 YFSETQ. This CDR3 has 17 amino acids. With 0 bases clipped from V and 1 base from J, the junction kept 8 bases outside the gene matches.

Remarks on this clone: Other DNA sequences within the sample encode an identical CDR3. As DNA, the CDR3 is TGTGCCAGCAGCTTAGGACTAGCGGGAGGAAATGAGCAGTTCTTC. Its translation is CASSLGLAGGNEQFF. The chain recombines TRBV7-9 with TRBJ2-1; 13 nucleotides agree with TRBD2. Germline trimming cut 1 base from V and 7 bases from J; bases unmatched to any gene: 1. Germline CDR1 SEHNR, CDR2 FQNEAQ (reference sequence). The CDR3 length is 15 residues.

This clone was detected only once. V gene TRBV6-1 combines with J gene TRBJ2-3; no clear D gene. Germline loops: CDR1 MNHNS, CDR2 SASEGT. The CDR3 has 16 residues. V was trimmed by 0 bases and J by 0 bases, leaving 10 bases between them. The DNA of the CDR3 is TGTGCCAGCAGTGAAGCTCTAAGCGTTAGCACAGATACGCAGTATTTT. It specifies CASSEALSVSTDTQYF.

The CDR3 is CASNPAGSGELFF. CDR3 in DNA: TGTGCCAGCAACCCGGCGGGGTCCGGGGAGCTGTTTTTT. The rearrangement joins TRBV6-5 to TRBJ2-2; TRBD2 might be the D (6 bases). The CDR3 runs 13 residues. Germline CDR1 MNHEY, CDR2 SVGAGI. Trimming shortened V by 7 bases and J by 6 bases, and 12 bases separated the two germline ends.

The rearrangement uses TRBV9 and TRBJ2-1; possibly TRBD2 for D (6 bases). Germline values: CDR1 SGDLS, CDR2 YYNGEE. There are 16 residues in the CDR3. Trimming shortened V by 4 bases and J by 0 bases, and 14 bases separated the two germline ends. The CDR3 DNA sequence: TGTGCCAGCAGCACCTCCGGGACTCACTCCTACAATGAGCAGTTCTTC. This sequence encodes CASSTSGTHSYNEQFF. The variable domain in full, with the rest retrieved from reference TRBV9 and TRBJ2-1, is DSGVTQTPKHLITATGQRVTLRCSPRSGDLSVYWYQQSLDQGLQFLIQYYNGEERAKGNILERFSAQQFPDLHSELNLSSLELGDSALYFCASSTSGTHSYNEQFFGPGTRLTVL.

This clone was counted a single time. The same CDR3 is also encoded by other DNA sequences in this sample. The V gene is TRBV28, the J gene TRBJ2-1, with 15 bases that match TRBD2. J gave up 10 bases and V 4 bases, and 8 bases lay outside the gene matches. The V gene's germline CDR1 is MDHEN and CDR2 SYDVKM. CDR3 length equals 16 residues. The CDR3, as DNA: TGTGCCAGCAGTTCTCCCGGGACTAGCGGGAGGAACGAGCAGTTCTTC. Amino acids: CASSSPGTSGRNEQFF.